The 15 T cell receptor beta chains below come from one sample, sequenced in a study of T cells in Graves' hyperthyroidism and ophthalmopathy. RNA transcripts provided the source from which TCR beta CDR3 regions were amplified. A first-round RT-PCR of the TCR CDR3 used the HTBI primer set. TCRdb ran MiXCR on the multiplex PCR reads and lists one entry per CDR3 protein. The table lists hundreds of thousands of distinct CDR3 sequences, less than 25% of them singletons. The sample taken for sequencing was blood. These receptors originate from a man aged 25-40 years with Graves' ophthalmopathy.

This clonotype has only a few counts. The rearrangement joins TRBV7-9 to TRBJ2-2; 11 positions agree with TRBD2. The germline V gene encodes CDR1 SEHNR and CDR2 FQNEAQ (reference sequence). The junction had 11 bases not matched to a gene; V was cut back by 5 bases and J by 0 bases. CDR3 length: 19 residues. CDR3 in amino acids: CASSGRVLAGGSNTGELFF. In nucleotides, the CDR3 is TGTGCCAGCAGCGGCAGGGTTCTAGCGGGAGGCTCGAACACCGGGGAGCTGTTTTTT.

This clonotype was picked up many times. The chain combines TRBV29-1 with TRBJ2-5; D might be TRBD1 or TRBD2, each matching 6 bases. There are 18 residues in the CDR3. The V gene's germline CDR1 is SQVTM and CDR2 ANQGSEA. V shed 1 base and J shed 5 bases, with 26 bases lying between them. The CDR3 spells CSVEGRREDRGLRETQYF. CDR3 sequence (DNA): TGCAGCGTTGAAGGCCGAAGGGAGGATCGGGGGCTCAGGGAGACCCAGTACTTC. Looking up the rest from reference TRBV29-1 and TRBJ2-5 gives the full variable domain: SAVISQKPSRDICQRGTSLTIQCQVDSQVTMMFWYRQQPGQSLTLIATANQGSEATYESGFVIDKFPISRPNLTFSTLTVSNMSPEDSSIYLCSVEGRREDRGLRETQYFGPGTRLLVL.

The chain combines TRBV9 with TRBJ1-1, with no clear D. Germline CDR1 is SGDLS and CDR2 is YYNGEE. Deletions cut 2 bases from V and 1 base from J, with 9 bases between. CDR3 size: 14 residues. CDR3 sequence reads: CASSVRSENTEAFF. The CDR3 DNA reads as TGTGCCAGCAGCGTTCGTAGTGAGAACACTGAAGCTTTCTTT.

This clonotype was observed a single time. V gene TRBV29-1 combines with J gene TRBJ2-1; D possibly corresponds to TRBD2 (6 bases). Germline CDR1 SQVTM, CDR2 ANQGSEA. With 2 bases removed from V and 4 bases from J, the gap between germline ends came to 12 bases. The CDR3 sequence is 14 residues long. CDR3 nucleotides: TGCAGCGTTGAAACGGGGGTTCTGTACAATGAGCAGTTCTTC. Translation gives CSVETGVLYNEQFF.

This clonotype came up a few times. Here the CDR3 reads CASSTGTGYSYEQYF. DNA for the CDR3: TGTGCCAGCAGCACGGGGACAGGCTACTCCTACGAGCAGTACTTC. V gene TRBV7-9 combines with J gene TRBJ2-7, with 8 nucleotides matching TRBD1. The CDR3 has 15 amino acids. The germline V gene has CDR1 SEHNR and CDR2 FQNEAQ (reference sequence). V was clipped by 5 bases and J by 0 bases; unmatched bases: 6. Full variable domain (rest looked up from reference TRBV7-9 and TRBJ2-7): DTGVSQNPRHKITKRGQNVTFRCDPISEHNRLYWYRQTLGQGPEFLTYFQNEAQLEKSRLLSDRFSAERPKGSFSTLEIQRTEQGDSAMYLCASSTGTGYSYEQYFGPGTRLTVT.

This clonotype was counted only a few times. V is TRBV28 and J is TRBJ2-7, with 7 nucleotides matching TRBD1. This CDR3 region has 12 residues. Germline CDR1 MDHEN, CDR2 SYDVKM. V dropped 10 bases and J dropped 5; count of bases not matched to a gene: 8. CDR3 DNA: TGTGCCATCAGACAGGGAATTCACGAGCAGTACTTC. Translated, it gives CAIRQGIHEQYF.

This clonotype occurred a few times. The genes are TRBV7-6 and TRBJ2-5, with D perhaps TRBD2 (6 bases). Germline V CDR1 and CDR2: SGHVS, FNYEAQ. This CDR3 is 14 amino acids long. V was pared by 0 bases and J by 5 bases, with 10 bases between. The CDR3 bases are TGTGCCAGCAGCTTAGCGGAGGGGCTGGAGACCCAGTACTTC. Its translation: CASSLAEGLETQYF.

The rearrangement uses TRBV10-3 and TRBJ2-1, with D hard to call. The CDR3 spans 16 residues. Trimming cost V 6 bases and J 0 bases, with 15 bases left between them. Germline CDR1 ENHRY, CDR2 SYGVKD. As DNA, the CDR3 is TGTGCCATCAGCATAGCCGCAAGGAGCTCCTACAATGAGCAGTTCTTC. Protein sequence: CAISIAARSSYNEQFF.

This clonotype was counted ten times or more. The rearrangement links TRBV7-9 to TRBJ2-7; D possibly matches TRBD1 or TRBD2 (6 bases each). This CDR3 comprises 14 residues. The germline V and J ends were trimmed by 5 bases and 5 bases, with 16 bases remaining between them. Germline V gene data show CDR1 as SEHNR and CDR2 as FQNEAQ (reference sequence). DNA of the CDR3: TGTGCCAGCAGCCTTGACTTAGGGGGGCACGAGCAGTACTTC. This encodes CASSLDLGGHEQYF.

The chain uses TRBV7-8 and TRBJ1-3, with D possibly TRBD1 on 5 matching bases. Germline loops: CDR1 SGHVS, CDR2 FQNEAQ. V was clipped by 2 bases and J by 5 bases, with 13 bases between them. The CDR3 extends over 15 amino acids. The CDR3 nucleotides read TGTGCCAGCAGCTTATACCAGGGTGCCAGAAACACCATATATTTT. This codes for CASSLYQGARNTIYF.

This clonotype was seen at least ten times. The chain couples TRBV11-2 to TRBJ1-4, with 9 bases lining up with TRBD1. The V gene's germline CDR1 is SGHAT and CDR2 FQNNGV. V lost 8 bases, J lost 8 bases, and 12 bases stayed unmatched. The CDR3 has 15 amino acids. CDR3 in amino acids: CASGPEDRGTEKLFF. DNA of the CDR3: TGTGCCAGCGGGCCTGAAGACAGGGGGACGGAAAAACTGTTTTTT. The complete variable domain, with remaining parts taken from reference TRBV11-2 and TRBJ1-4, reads EAGVAQSPRYKIIEKRQSVAFWCNPISGHATLYWYQQILGQGPKLLIQFQNNGVVDDSQLPKDRFSAERLKGVDSTLKIQPAKLEDSAVYLCASGPEDRGTEKLFFGSGTQLSVL.

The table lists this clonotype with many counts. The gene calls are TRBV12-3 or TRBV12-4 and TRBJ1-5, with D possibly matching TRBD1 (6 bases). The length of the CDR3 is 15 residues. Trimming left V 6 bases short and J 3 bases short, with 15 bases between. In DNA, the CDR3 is TGTGCCAGCAGCACTGTAGGGACACACAATCAGCCCCAGCATTTT. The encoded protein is CASSTVGTHNQPQHF.

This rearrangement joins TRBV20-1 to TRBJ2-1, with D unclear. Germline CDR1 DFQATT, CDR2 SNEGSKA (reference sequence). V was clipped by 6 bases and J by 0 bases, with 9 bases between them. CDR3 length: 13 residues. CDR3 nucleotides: TGCAGTGCAGGAGCTAACTCCTACAATGAGCAGTTCTTC. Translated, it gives CSAGANSYNEQFF.

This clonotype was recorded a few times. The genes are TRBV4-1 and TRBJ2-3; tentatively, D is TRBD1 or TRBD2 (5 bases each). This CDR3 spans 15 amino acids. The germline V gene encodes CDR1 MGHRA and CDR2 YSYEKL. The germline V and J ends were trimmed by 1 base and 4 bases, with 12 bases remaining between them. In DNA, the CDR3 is TGCGCCAGCAGCCAAGTAAGAGGGGCAGCAGATACGCAGTATTTT. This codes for CASSQVRGAADTQYF.

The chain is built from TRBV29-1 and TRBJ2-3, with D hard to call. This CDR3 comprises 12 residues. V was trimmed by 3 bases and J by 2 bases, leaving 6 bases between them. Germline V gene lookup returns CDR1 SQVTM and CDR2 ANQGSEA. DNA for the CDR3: TGCAGCGTTGAGGGGATCACAGATACGCAGTATTTT. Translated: CSVEGITDTQYF.